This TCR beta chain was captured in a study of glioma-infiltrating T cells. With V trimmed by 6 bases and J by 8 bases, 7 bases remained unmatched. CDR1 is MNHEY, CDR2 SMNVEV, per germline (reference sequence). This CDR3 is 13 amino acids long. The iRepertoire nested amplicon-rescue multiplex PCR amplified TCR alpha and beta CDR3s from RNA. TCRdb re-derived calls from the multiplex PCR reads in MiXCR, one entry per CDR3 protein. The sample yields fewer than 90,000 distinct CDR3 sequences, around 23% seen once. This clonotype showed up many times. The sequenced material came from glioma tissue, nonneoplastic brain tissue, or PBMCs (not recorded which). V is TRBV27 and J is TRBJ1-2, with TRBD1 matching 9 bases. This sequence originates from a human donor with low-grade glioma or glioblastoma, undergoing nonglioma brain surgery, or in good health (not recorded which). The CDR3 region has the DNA TGTGCCAGCAGCCCACAGGGGGCCGGGGGCTACACCTTC. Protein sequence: CASSPQGAGGYTF.